Each of the 31 T cell receptor beta chains below was sequenced from the same sample in a study of OX40 agonist ivuxolimab in advanced cancers. Generated by immunoSEQ multiplex PCR, the TCRdb table keeps only in-frame clones and is missing some. Here the sample spans tens of thousands of clones, 88% being singletons. Source: CD4+ or CD8+ T cells sorted from blood, taken in a trial of the OX40 agonist ivuxolimab. These receptors all stem from an adult with an advanced solid tumor such as melanoma, head and neck, liver or kidney cancer.

This clone was recorded a few times. The CDR3 loop is CASSFTNGNEQFF. DNA of the CDR3: TGTGCCAGCAGCTTCACCAACGGGAATGAGCAGTTCTTC. V and J are TRBV7-3 and TRBJ2-1; no reliable D call. Trimming cost V 3 bases and J 7 bases, with 10 bases left between them. This CDR3 spans 13 amino acids. CDR1 SGHTA and CDR2 FQGTGA come from the germline V gene.

V is TRBV6-5 and J is TRBJ2-5, with D possibly TRBD2 on 6 matching bases. V shed 6 bases and J shed 11 bases, with 19 bases lying between them. This CDR3 has 13 residues. Germline V gives CDR1 MNHEY, CDR2 SVGAGI. CDR3 residues: CASRKLAQSVQYF. DNA for the CDR3: TGTGCCAGCAGAAAACTAGCCCAATCGGTGCAGTACTTC.

The chain employs TRBV14 and TRBJ1-2; TRBD1 is a possible D gene (5 bases). V was pared by 0 bases and J by 8 bases, with 19 bases between. The CDR3 contains 16 residues. Germline CDR1 reads SGHDN; CDR2 reads FVKESK. Here the CDR3 DNA reads TGTGCCAGCAGCCAAGATGGCGGCTTTTGGGGACGCGGCTACACCTTC. This codes for CASSQDGGFWGRGYTF.

This clone was seen once. This CDR3 is CASSPDGLVKETQYF. The CDR3 DNA reads TGTGCCAGCAGCCCAGACGGACTAGTCAAAGAGACCCAGTACTTC. This chain links TRBV9 with TRBJ2-5, with TRBD2 identical over 7 bases. CDR1 and CDR2 from the germline V gene are SGDLS and YYNGEE. Trimming removed 4 bases from V and 3 bases from J; junction bases left unmatched: 9. The CDR3 covers 15 residues.

The chain joins TRBV4-1 to TRBJ2-7; 8 nucleotides line up with TRBD2. The V and J ends lost 3 bases and 4 bases, in that order; junction bases with no gene match: 11. The length of the CDR3 is 16 residues. CDR1 is MGHRA and CDR2 is YSYEKL in the germline V gene. The CDR3 here is CASSHPRAGGTYEQYF. Written as DNA, the CDR3 is TGCGCCAGCAGCCACCCCCGGGCGGGAGGTACTTACGAGCAGTACTTC.

The chain carries TRBV20-1 and TRBJ2-7; D could derive from TRBD1 or TRBD2 (5 bases each). This CDR3 is 11 amino acids long. The V gene lost 5 bases and the J gene lost 6 bases, with 11 bases spanning the gap. Germline loops: CDR1 DFQATT, CDR2 SNEGSKA (reference sequence). CDR3 in DNA: TGCAGTGCTTCCCGGGGCCCCGAGCAGTACTTC. This gives the protein CSASRGPEQYF.

J is TRBJ2-1 and V is TRBV2; TRBD2 matches 10 bases. The CDR3 sequence is 14 residues long. The germline V gene has CDR1 SNHLY and CDR2 FYNNEI. V lost 5 bases and J lost 5; bases outside the gene matches: 3. The CDR3, as DNA: TGTGCCAGCAGTCGACTAGCGGGTGACAATGAGCAGTTCTTC. Translated, it gives CASSRLAGDNEQFF. The full variable domain, its missing parts supplied by reference TRBV2 and TRBJ2-1, is EPEVTQTPSHQVTQMGQEVILRCVPISNHLYFYWYRQILGQKVEFLVSFYNNEISEKSEIFDDQFSVERPDGSNFTLKIRSTKLEDSAMYFCASSRLAGDNEQFFGPGTRLTVL.

The genes are TRBV5-4 and TRBJ2-7; D call uncertain. Looked up from germline, CDR1 is SGHNT and CDR2 is YYREEE (reference sequence). The CDR3 runs to 13 residues. Trimming took off 3 bases at V and 4 bases at J, with 11 bases between the two ends. The CDR3 here is CASSSDSHYEQYF. For the CDR3, the DNA is TGTGCCAGCAGCTCCGACTCCCATTACGAGCAGTACTTC.

The chain links TRBV14 to TRBJ1-2; no clear D gene. CDR1 and CDR2 from the germline V gene are SGHDN and FVKESK. Trimming cost V 1 base and J 4 bases, with 13 bases left between them. The CDR3 length is 15 residues. The CDR3 DNA reads TGTGCCAGCAGCCAAGGATACCCGGCCGGCTATGGCTACACCTTC. This translates into CASSQGYPAGYGYTF.

The chain has TRBV29-1 and TRBJ2-7; tentatively, D is TRBD2 (6 bases). The length of the CDR3 is 12 residues. Germline V gene data show CDR1 as SQVTM and CDR2 as ANQGSEA. Trimming took off 4 bases at V and 2 bases at J, with 9 bases between the two ends. The CDR3 region is CSVGGGAYEQYF. CDR3 in DNA: TGCAGCGTTGGCGGAGGGGCCTACGAGCAGTACTTC.

CDR3 coding DNA: TGTGCCAGCAGCTCCGGGACCTCCTTTGGGCAGTACTTC. Its translation: CASSSGTSFGQYF. The rearrangement links TRBV11-2 to TRBJ2-7; D possibly uses TRBD1 or TRBD2 (5 bases each). CDR3 size: 13 residues. V lost 4 bases, J lost 9 bases, and 16 bases lay in between. Looked up from germline, CDR1 is SGHAT and CDR2 is FQNNGV.

V gene TRBV7-9 combines with J gene TRBJ2-1; D remains unclear. CDR1 is SEHNR and CDR2 is FQNEAQ in the germline V gene (reference sequence). Between the trimmed V and J ends, which lost 2 bases and 9 bases, there was a span of 11 bases. This CDR3 region has 13 residues. Here the CDR3 reads CASSLRSDGEQFF. The CDR3 DNA follows: TGTGCCAGCAGCTTAAGGTCGGACGGTGAGCAGTTCTTC.

The rearrangement uses TRBV11-1 and TRBJ1-4, with TRBD1 matching over 8 bases. CDR3 length: 15 residues. Unmatched junction bases numbered 7, after V lost 3 bases and J lost 7 bases. Germline loops: CDR1 SGHAT, CDR2 FQDESV (reference sequence). The CDR3 nucleotides are TGTGCCAGCAGCTTTGGGGACAGGATGAGTGAAAAACTGTTTTTT. Its translation: CASSFGDRMSEKLFF.

In its sample, this clone was seen once. The chain couples TRBV5-1 to TRBJ2-5, with D hard to call. V lost 0 bases and J lost 5, with 17 bases in between. Germline CDR1 is SGHRS and CDR2 is YFSETQ. The length of the CDR3 is 16 residues. The CDR3 loop is CASSLGGVLDGETQYF. The CDR3 nucleotides read TGCGCCAGCAGCTTGGGAGGCGTACTCGATGGGGAGACCCAGTACTTC.

The V and J genes are TRBV19 and TRBJ1-5; the D is unclear. The CDR3 sequence is 16 residues long. Trimming pared 4 bases from V and 1 base from J, leaving 14 bases between. Germline-derived CDR1 and CDR2 are LNHDA and SQIVND (reference sequence). Written as DNA, the CDR3 is TGTGCCAGTAGTAAGTTCGGGGATAGGAGCAATCAGCCCCAGCATTTT. Its protein product is CASSKFGDRSNQPQHF.

This chain uses TRBV29-1 with TRBJ1-1; D unclear. In germline, CDR1 is SQVTM, CDR2 ANQGSEA. V dropped 7 bases and J dropped 5 bases, with 11 bases sitting between them. The CDR3 is 11 residues long. The CDR3: CSAWWGTEAFF. The CDR3 DNA reads as TGCAGCGCCTGGTGGGGAACTGAAGCTTTCTTT. Using reference TRBV29-1 and TRBJ1-1 for the parts outside the CDR3, the full variable domain is SAVISQKPSRDICQRGTSLTIQCQVDSQVTMMFWYRQQPGQSLTLIATANQGSEATYESGFVIDKFPISRPNLTFSTLTVSNMSPEDSSIYLCSAWWGTEAFFGQGTRLTVV.

The genes are TRBV6-1 and TRBJ2-7; perhaps TRBD2 as D (5 bases). Trimming removed 0 bases from V and 0 bases from J, with 15 bases in between. There are 17 residues in the CDR3. Germline CDR1 and CDR2: MNHNS and SASEGT. In nucleotides, the CDR3 is TGTGCCAGCAGTGAAGCGGGAGCCTGGGCAGGCTCCTACGAGCAGTACTTC. Encoded protein: CASSEAGAWAGSYEQYF.

V is TRBV7-6 and J is TRBJ2-5; 7 nucleotides align to TRBD1. Trimming at V came to 10 bases and at J to 2 bases, leaving 13 bases not matched to a gene. The CDR3 sequence is 15 residues long. The germline gives CDR1 SGHVS, CDR2 FNYEAQ. The DNA for the CDR3 is TGTGCCACCACGAATCACAGGGGCGATCAAGAGACCCAGTACTTC. Its protein is CATTNHRGDQETQYF. Looking up the rest from reference TRBV7-6 and TRBJ2-5 gives the full variable domain: GAGVSQSPRYKVTKRGQDVALRCDPISGHVSLYWYRQALGQGPEFLTYFNYEAQQDKSGLPNDRFSAERPEGSISTLTIQRTEQRDSAMYRCATTNHRGDQETQYFGPGTRLLVL.

This chain uses TRBV7-2 with TRBJ2-2; 8 bases agree with TRBD1. The V gene end was trimmed by 1 base and the J gene end by 9 bases; junction bases not matched to a gene: 7. Looked up from germline, CDR1 is SGHTA and CDR2 is FQGNSA. This CDR3 has 15 amino acids. The chain's CDR3 is CASSLVTGGGRELFF. CDR3 nucleotide sequence: TGTGCCAGCAGCTTAGTAACAGGGGGAGGCAGGGAGCTGTTTTTT.

V usage is TRBV27 and J usage is TRBJ1-1; 8 bases match TRBD1. Germline V gene lookup returns CDR1 MNHEY and CDR2 SMNVEV (reference sequence). The CDR3 length is 17 residues. V trimming: 4 bases; J trimming: 1 base; junction bases outside the gene matches: 11. CDR3 in amino acids: CASSYLYSGGRNTEAFF. The CDR3 bases are TGTGCCAGCAGTTATTTGTACTCAGGGGGCCGGAACACTGAAGCTTTCTTT.

The V and J genes are TRBV13 and TRBJ1-4; D perhaps matches TRBD1 (5 bases). This CDR3 has 13 residues. Germline-derived CDR1 and CDR2 are PRHDT and FYEKMQ (reference sequence). V was pared by 2 bases and J by 8 bases, with 9 bases between. CDR3 coding DNA: TGTGCCAGCAGCTTATCCGGGGGGGAAAAACTGTTTTTT. Its translation: CASSLSGGEKLFF.

The genes are TRBV5-4 and TRBJ1-2, with D unclear. The CDR3 runs 12 residues. Germline CDR1 reads SGHNT; CDR2 reads YYREEE (reference sequence). V was pared by 2 bases and J by 4 bases, with 6 bases between. CDR3 protein: CASSLRPYGYTF. CDR3 nucleotides: TGTGCCAGCAGCTTACGCCCCTATGGCTACACCTTC.

The V gene is TRBV4-1, the J gene TRBJ2-5; tentative D call: TRBD1 (5 bases). Germline CDR1 and CDR2: MGHRA and YSYEKL. Between the trimmed V and J ends, which lost 2 bases and 2 bases, there was a span of 9 bases. This CDR3 is 14 amino acids long. The CDR3 DNA follows: TGCGCCAGCAGCCAAATCACAGGTCAAGAGACCCAGTACTTC. Translation: CASSQITGQETQYF.

J is TRBJ2-7 and V is TRBV19, with 7 bases identical to TRBD1. The J segment lost 2 bases and the V segment lost 4 bases, leaving 11 bases of the junction unmatched. Germline V gene sequence: CDR1 LNHDA, CDR2 SQIVND (reference sequence). The CDR3 is 16 amino acids. CDR3 sequence (DNA): TGTGCCAGTAGTACAAAACAGGGGTACCCACCCTACGAGCAGTACTTC. This encodes CASSTKQGYPPYEQYF.

The chain combines TRBV27 with TRBJ2-3; D unclear. From germline, CDR1 is MNHEY and CDR2 SMNVEV (reference sequence). Between the trimmed V and J ends, which lost 2 bases and 2 bases, there was a span of 17 bases. The CDR3 length is 17 residues. Written as DNA, the CDR3 is TGTGCCAGCAGTTTAATCCCCGGACCTACCAACACAGATACGCAGTATTTT. This translates into CASSLIPGPTNTDTQYF.

The chain recombines TRBV16 with TRBJ2-3; 10 bases match TRBD2. V was pared by 2 bases and J by 6 bases, with 11 bases of the junction left unmatched. Per the germline V gene, CDR1 is KGHSY and CDR2 is FQNENV. This CDR3 has 17 residues. DNA of the CDR3: TGTGCCAGCAGCCAACCCACTAGCGGGGCGTTGGGGGATACGCAGTATTTT. Translation gives CASSQPTSGALGDTQYF.

The chain couples TRBV11-2 to TRBJ2-5; tentative D call: TRBD2 (6 bases). Trimming shortened V by 3 bases and J by 3 bases, and 8 bases separated the two germline ends. Germline loops: CDR1 SGHAT, CDR2 FQNNGV. CDR3 length equals 13 residues. The CDR3 nucleotides read TGTGCCAGCAGCTTGGGGGGTGAAGAGACCCAGTACTTC. This encodes CASSLGGEETQYF.

The genes are TRBV7-2 and TRBJ2-2; weak D call: TRBD1 (5 bases). In germline, CDR1 is SGHTA, CDR2 FQGNSA. CDR3 size: 16 residues. The V end lost 2 bases, the J end lost 0 bases, and 10 bases lay between the germline ends. The CDR3 coding sequence is TGTGCCAGCAGCTTACATGGGGCTGCGAACACCGGGGAGCTGTTTTTT. Protein product: CASSLHGAANTGELFF.

The chain is built from TRBV19 and TRBJ2-2; D gene unclear. From germline, CDR1 is LNHDA and CDR2 SQIVND (reference sequence). V was pared by 3 bases and J by 2 bases, with 10 bases between. There are 15 residues in the CDR3. In DNA form, the CDR3 reads TGTGCCAGTAGTATCGGACCGACCAACACCGGGGAGCTGTTTTTT. The encoded protein is CASSIGPTNTGELFF.

This chain joins TRBV7-2 and TRBJ1-2, with D tentatively TRBD1 (6 bases). Trimming removed 4 bases at V and 7 bases at J, with 16 bases between. CDR3 size: 14 residues. Germline assignment: CDR1 SGHTA and CDR2 FQGNSA. In DNA form, the CDR3 reads TGTGCCAGCAGCTCCGAACGGGGGGCTGCTGGCTACACCTTC. Protein: CASSSERGAAGYTF.

This clone was seen a single time. For the CDR3, the DNA is TGTGCCAGTACCAGGGACAGGGATGACACTGAAGCTTTCTTT. The encoded protein is CASTRDRDDTEAFF. This chain links TRBV19 with TRBJ1-1, with 9 bases that match TRBD1. V was pared by 7 bases and J by 3 bases, with 6 bases of the junction left unmatched. From germline, CDR1 is LNHDA and CDR2 SQIVND (reference sequence). The length of the CDR3 is 14 residues. Full variable domain (missing parts from reference TRBV19 and TRBJ1-1): DGGITQSPKYLFRKEGQNVTLSCEQNLNHDAMYWYRQDPGQGLRLIYYSQIVNDFQKGDIAEGYSVSREKKESFPLTVTSAQKNPTAFYLCASTRDRDDTEAFFGQGTRLTVV.